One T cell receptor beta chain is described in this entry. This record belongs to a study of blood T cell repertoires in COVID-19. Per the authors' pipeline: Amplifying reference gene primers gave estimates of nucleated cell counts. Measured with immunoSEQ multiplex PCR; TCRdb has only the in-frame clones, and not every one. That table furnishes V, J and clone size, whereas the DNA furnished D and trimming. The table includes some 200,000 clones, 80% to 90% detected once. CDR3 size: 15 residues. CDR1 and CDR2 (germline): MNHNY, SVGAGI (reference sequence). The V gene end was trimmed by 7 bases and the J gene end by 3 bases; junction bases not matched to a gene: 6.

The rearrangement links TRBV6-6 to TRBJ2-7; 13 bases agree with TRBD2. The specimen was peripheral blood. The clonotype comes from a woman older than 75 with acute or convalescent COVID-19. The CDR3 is CASILGTSGVYEQYF. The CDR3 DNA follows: TGTGCCAGCATCCTAGGGACTAGCGGGGTCTACGAGCAGTACTTC.